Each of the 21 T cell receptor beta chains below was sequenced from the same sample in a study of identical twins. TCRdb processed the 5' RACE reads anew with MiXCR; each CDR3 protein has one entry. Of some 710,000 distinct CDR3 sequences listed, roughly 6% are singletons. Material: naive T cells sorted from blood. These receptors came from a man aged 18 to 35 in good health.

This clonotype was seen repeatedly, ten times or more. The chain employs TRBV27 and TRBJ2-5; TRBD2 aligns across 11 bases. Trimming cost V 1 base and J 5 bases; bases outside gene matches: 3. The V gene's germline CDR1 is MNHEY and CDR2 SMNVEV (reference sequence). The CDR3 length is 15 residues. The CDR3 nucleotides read TGTGCCAGCAGTTTATTAGCGGGAGGGCTGGAGACCCAGTACTTC. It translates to CASSLLAGGLETQYF.

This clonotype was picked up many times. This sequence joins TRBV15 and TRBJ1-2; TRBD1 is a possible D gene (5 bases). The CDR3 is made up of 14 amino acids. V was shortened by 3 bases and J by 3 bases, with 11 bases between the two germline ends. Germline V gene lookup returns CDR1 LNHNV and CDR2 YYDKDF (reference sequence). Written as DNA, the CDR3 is TGTGCCACCAGCAGTCTTGGGGGATACTATGGCTACACCTTC. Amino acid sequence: CATSSLGGYYGYTF.

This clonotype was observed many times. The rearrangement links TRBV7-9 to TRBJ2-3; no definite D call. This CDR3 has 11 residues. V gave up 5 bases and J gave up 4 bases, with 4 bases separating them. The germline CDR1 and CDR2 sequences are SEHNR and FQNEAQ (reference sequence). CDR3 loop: CASSTADTQYF. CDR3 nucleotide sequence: TGTGCCAGCAGCACAGCAGATACGCAGTATTTT.

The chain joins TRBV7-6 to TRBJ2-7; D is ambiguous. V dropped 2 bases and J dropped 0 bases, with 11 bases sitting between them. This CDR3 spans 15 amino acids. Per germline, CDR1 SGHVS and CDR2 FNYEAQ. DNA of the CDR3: TGTGCCAGCAGCTTATTTGAAGGTGACTCCTACGAGCAGTACGTC. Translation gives CASSLFEGDSYEQYV.

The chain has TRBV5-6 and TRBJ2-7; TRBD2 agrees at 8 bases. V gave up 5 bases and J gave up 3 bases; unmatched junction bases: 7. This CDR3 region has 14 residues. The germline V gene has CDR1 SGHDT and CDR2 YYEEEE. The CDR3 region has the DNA TGTGCCAGCAGGCTGGGCGGGGGGCTCTACGAGCAGTACTTC. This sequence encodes CASRLGGGLYEQYF. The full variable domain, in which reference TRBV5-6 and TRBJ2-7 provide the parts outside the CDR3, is DAGVTQSPTHLIKTRGQQVTLRCSPKSGHDTVSWYQQALGQGPQFIFQYYEEEERQRGNFPDRFSGHQFPNYSSELNVNALLLGDSALYLCASRLGGGLYEQYFGPGTRLTVT.

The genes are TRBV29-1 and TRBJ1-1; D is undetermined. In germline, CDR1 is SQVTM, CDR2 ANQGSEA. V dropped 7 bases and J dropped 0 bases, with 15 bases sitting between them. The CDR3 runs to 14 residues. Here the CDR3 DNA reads TGCAGCGCCGAACCGCGGACCCTGAACACTGAAGCTTTCTTT. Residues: CSAEPRTLNTEAFF.

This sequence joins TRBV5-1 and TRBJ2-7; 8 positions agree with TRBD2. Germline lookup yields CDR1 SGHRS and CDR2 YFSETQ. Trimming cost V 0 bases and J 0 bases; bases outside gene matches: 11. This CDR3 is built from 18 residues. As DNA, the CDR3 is TGCGCCAGCAGCTTGGTGGTTGATGCGGGAGGCCTCTCCTACGAGCAGTACTTC. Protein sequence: CASSLVVDAGGLSYEQYF.

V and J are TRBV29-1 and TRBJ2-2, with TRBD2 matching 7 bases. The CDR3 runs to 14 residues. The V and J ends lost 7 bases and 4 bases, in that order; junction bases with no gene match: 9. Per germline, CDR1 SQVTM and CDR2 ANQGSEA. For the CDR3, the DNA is TGCAGCGCACGCCTAGCGGAGAGCACCGGGGAGCTGTTTTTT. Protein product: CSARLAESTGELFF.

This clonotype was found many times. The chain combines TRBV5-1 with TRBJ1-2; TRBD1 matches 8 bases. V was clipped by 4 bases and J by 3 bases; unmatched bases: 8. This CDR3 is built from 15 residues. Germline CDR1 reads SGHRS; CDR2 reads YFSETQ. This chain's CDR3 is CASSAGAGGYYGYTF. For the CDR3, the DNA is TGCGCCAGCAGCGCGGGGGCAGGGGGCTACTATGGCTACACCTTC.

CDR3 DNA: TGTGCCAGCAGCTTAAACCAGTGGCAGGAGATGAGCGGCTACACCTTC. Its translation is CASSLNQWQEMSGYTF. The rearrangement uses TRBV7-9 and TRBJ1-2, with unresolved D. This CDR3 contains 16 residues. The V end was cut by 2 bases, the J end by 8 bases, with 21 bases between. Germline-derived CDR1 and CDR2 are SEHNR and FQNEAQ (reference sequence).

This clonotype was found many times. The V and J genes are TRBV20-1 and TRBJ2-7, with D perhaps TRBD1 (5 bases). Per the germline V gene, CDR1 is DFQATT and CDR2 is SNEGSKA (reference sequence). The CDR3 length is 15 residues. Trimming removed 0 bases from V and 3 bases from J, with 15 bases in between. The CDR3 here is CSARDGQGGLYEQYF. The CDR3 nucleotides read TGCAGTGCTAGAGATGGCCAGGGTGGGCTCTACGAGCAGTACTTC.

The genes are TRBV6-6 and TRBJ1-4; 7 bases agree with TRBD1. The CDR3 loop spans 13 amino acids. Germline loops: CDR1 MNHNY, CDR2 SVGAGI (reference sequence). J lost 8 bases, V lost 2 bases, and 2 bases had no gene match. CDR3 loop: CASSYGTAEKLFF. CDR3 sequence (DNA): TGTGCCAGCAGTTACGGGACAGCCGAAAAACTGTTTTTT.

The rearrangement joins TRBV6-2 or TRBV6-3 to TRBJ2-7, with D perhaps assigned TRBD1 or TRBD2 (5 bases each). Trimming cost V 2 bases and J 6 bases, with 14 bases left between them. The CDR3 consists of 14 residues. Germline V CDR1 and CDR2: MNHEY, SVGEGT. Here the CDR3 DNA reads TGTGCCAGCAGTTACCCCGGGACCCCTTTCGAGCAGTACGTC. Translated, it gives CASSYPGTPFEQYV.

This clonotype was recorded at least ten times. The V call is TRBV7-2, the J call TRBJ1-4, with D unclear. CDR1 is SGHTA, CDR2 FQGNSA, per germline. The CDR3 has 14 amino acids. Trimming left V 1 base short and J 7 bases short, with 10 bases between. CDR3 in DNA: TGTGCCAGCAGCTTAGAGGAAGGACGTGAAAAACTGTTTTTT. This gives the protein CASSLEEGREKLFF.

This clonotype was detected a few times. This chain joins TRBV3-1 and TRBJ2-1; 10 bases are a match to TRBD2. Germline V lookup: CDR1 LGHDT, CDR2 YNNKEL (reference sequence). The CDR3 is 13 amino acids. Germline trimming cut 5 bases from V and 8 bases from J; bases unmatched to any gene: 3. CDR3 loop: CASSDGLADEQFF. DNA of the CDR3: TGTGCCAGCAGCGACGGACTAGCGGATGAGCAGTTCTTC.

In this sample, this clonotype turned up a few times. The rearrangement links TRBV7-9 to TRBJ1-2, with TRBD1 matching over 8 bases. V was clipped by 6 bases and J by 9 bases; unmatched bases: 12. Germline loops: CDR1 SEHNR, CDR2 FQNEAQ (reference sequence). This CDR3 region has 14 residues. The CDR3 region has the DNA TGTGCCAGCAGATTCCTTGGCCAGGGGGCGAGCTACACCTTC. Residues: CASRFLGQGASYTF.

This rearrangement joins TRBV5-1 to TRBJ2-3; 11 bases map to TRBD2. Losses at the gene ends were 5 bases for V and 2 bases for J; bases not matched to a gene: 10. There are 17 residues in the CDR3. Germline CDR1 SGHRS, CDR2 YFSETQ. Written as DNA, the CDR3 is TGCGCCAGCAGACCAGGCCCGGGACTAGCGGACACAGATACGCAGTATTTT. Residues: CASRPGPGLADTDTQYF. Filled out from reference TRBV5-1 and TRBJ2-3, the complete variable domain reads KAGVTQTPRYLIKTRGQQVTLSCSPISGHRSVSWYQQTPGQGLQFLFEYFSETQRNKGNFPGRFSGRQFSNSRSEMNVSTLELGDSALYLCASRPGPGLADTDTQYFGPGTRLTVL.

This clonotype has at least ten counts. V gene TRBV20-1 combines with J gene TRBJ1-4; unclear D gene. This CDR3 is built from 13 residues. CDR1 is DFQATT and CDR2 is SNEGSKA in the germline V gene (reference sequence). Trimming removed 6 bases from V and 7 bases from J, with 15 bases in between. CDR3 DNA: TGCAGTGCCCTCGGCCACCCCTCTGAAAAACTGTTTTTT. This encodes CSALGHPSEKLFF.

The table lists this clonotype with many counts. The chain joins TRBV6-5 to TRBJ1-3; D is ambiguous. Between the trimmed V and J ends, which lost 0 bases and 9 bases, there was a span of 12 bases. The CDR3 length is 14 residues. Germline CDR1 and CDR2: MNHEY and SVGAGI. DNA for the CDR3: TGTGCCAGCAGTTACTCCATTGGCCACCGCACCATATATTTT. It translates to CASSYSIGHRTIYF.

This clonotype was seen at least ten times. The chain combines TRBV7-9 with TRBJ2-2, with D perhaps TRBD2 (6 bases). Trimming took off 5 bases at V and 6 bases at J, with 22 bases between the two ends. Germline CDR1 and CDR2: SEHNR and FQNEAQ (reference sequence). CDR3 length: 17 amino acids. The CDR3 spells CASSPWVYGGHAGELFF. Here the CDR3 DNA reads TGTGCCAGCAGCCCCTGGGTCTACGGGGGTCATGCCGGGGAGCTGTTTTTT.

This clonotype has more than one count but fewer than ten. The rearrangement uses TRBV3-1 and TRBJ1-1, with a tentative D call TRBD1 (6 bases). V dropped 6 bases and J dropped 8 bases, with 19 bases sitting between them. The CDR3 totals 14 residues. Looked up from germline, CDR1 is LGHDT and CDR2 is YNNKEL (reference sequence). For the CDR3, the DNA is TGTGCCAGCAGACGCAAGGGGGGGCGAGGGGAAGCTTTCTTT. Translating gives CASRRKGGRGEAFF.